These T cell receptor beta chains were read from a single sample in a study of Graves' ophthalmopathy and Graves' hyperthyroidism. Using its own MiXCR run on the multiplex PCR reads, TCRdb lists one record per CDR3 protein. The sample lists hundreds of thousands of distinct CDR3 sequences, over 40% occurring once. The material sequenced was peripheral blood. Receptors originate from an adult man with Graves' ophthalmopathy. Both conserved end residues are part of each CDR3. The D gene is left open where the match is weak. A row's size may be missing; if present it is once, few, many or a size class.

len: 14; v_gene: TRBV11-2; d_gene: TRBD1; j_gene: TRBJ1-5; abundance: .; CDR3aa: CASSPTGEDQPQHF
len: 16; v_gene: TRBV19; d_gene: TRBD1; j_gene: TRBJ2-5; abundance: .; CDR3aa: CASSSWTGQYAETQYF
len: 15; v_gene: TRBV7-9; d_gene: TRBD1; j_gene: TRBJ2-5; abundance: many; CDR3aa: CASSPTGQGGETQYF
len: 15; v_gene: TRBV7-9; d_gene: .; j_gene: TRBJ1-2; abundance: many; CDR3aa: CASSPTKLDSPGYTF
len: 16; v_gene: TRBV11-1; d_gene: TRBD2; j_gene: TRBJ2-5; abundance: .; CDR3aa: CASSEMGGLAGETQYF
len: 14; v_gene: TRBV19; d_gene: TRBD1; j_gene: TRBJ1-2; abundance: many; CDR3aa: CASSIPGGGRGYTF
len: 13; v_gene: TRBV7-9; d_gene: .; j_gene: TRBJ2-5; abundance: .; CDR3aa: CASRRGLEETQYF
len: 10; v_gene: TRBV2; d_gene: .; j_gene: TRBJ2-7; abundance: many; CDR3aa: CASSGGEQYF
len: 13; v_gene: TRBV6-4; d_gene: .; j_gene: TRBJ2-7; abundance: few; CDR3aa: CASRSLGRDEQYF
len: 13; v_gene: TRBV4-3; d_gene: .; j_gene: TRBJ1-4; abundance: few; CDR3aa: CASSRAPRGKLFF
len: 15; v_gene: TRBV10-3; d_gene: TRBD2; j_gene: TRBJ2-7; abundance: .; CDR3aa: CASSLREGVPYEQYF
len: 16; v_gene: TRBV12-3/TRBV12-4; d_gene: .; j_gene: TRBJ2-7; abundance: .; CDR3aa: CASSPSSGTFAYEQYF
len: 12; v_gene: TRBV29-1; d_gene: TRBD1; j_gene: TRBJ1-2; abundance: .; CDR3aa: CSVTGTGDGYTF
len: 17; v_gene: TRBV4-3; d_gene: .; j_gene: TRBJ2-2; abundance: once; CDR3aa: CASRQLGVRVGTGELFF
len: 15; v_gene: TRBV6-4; d_gene: .; j_gene: TRBJ1-5; abundance: many; CDR3aa: CASSVDSGGNQPQHF
len: 12; v_gene: TRBV3-1; d_gene: .; j_gene: .; abundance: .; CDR3aa: CASSLGQGEQYF
len: 15; v_gene: TRBV7-9; d_gene: .; j_gene: TRBJ2-5; abundance: many; CDR3aa: CASSSADTPGETQYF
len: 18; v_gene: TRBV11-2; d_gene: TRBD1; j_gene: TRBJ1-2; abundance: many; CDR3aa: CASSLRGFTGQINYGYTF
len: 14; v_gene: TRBV11-3; d_gene: .; j_gene: TRBJ2-5; abundance: many; CDR3aa: CASSFKVSVETQYF
len: 16; v_gene: TRBV5-5; d_gene: TRBD1; j_gene: TRBJ2-7; abundance: .; CDR3aa: CASSPRTGLGYYEQYF
len: 15; v_gene: TRBV2; d_gene: TRBD2; j_gene: TRBJ2-7; abundance: .; CDR3aa: CASRRTSGDSYEQYF
len: 13; v_gene: TRBV5-1; d_gene: TRBD1; j_gene: TRBJ1-1; abundance: many; CDR3aa: CASSYQGVEEAFF
len: 14; v_gene: TRBV6-5; d_gene: .; j_gene: TRBJ1-5; abundance: few; CDR3aa: CASSYSKHNQPQHF
len: 12; v_gene: TRBV10-3; d_gene: .; j_gene: TRBJ1-1; abundance: .; CDR3aa: CAITERTDEAFF
len: 15; v_gene: TRBV6-5; d_gene: TRBD1; j_gene: TRBJ1-4; abundance: few; CDR3aa: CASSETTGGSEKLFF
len: 13; v_gene: TRBV6-2/TRBV6-3; d_gene: TRBD1; j_gene: TRBJ1-2; abundance: many; CDR3aa: CASSYSKDRGRTF
len: 16; v_gene: TRBV2; d_gene: .; j_gene: TRBJ2-6; abundance: .; CDR3aa: CASSANWGTGANVLTF
len: 15; v_gene: TRBV7-9; d_gene: TRBD2; j_gene: TRBJ2-7; abundance: .; CDR3aa: CASSTPRGSPYEQYF
len: 14; v_gene: TRBV10-3; d_gene: TRBD1; j_gene: TRBJ2-7; abundance: many; CDR3aa: CAISDPGQSYEQYF
len: 16; v_gene: TRBV7-2; d_gene: .; j_gene: TRBJ1-1; abundance: few; CDR3aa: CASSPIGGQPNTEAFF
len: 15; v_gene: TRBV5-1; d_gene: .; j_gene: TRBJ2-2; abundance: few; CDR3aa: CASSLGWANTGELFF
len: 14; v_gene: TRBV11-2; d_gene: .; j_gene: TRBJ2-5; abundance: many; CDR3aa: CASSGVGGAETQYF
len: 20; v_gene: TRBV9; d_gene: TRBD2; j_gene: TRBJ2-2; abundance: .; CDR3aa: CASSVSPLLSGGAATGELFF
len: 16; v_gene: TRBV20-1; d_gene: TRBD2; j_gene: TRBJ2-7; abundance: .; CDR3aa: CSAHPRGGVYSYEQYF
len: 12; v_gene: TRBV6-6; d_gene: .; j_gene: TRBJ1-1; abundance: many; CDR3aa: CASGVSGTEAFF
len: 16; v_gene: TRBV20-1; d_gene: .; j_gene: TRBJ1-6; abundance: .; CDR3aa: CSARELGVVYNSPLHF
len: 13; v_gene: TRBV13; d_gene: TRBD1; j_gene: TRBJ2-7; abundance: .; CDR3aa: CASGQAFSYEQYF
len: 17; v_gene: TRBV12-5; d_gene: .; j_gene: TRBJ2-5; abundance: few; CDR3aa: CASGLAPGTAYQETQYF
len: 12; v_gene: TRBV5-1; d_gene: .; j_gene: TRBJ2-3; abundance: .; CDR3aa: CASTEGADTQYF
len: 14; v_gene: TRBV15; d_gene: .; j_gene: TRBJ1-4; abundance: once; CDR3aa: CATSRSGVAEKLFF
len: 12; v_gene: TRBV24-1; d_gene: .; j_gene: TRBJ1-2; abundance: .; CDR3aa: CATSDTGPGYTF
len: 13; v_gene: TRBV27; d_gene: .; j_gene: TRBJ1-1; abundance: few; CDR3aa: CASSRYGAPGAFF
len: 11; v_gene: TRBV7-9; d_gene: TRBD1; j_gene: TRBJ1-2; abundance: many; CDR3aa: CASSGGGGYTF
len: 15; v_gene: TRBV19; d_gene: TRBD2; j_gene: TRBJ2-7; abundance: many; CDR3aa: CASNPGLADNYEQYF
len: 17; v_gene: TRBV5-1; d_gene: TRBD1; j_gene: TRBJ1-2; abundance: .; CDR3aa: CASSFPSSGGLRYGYTF
len: 15; v_gene: TRBV19; d_gene: TRBD1; j_gene: TRBJ1-1; abundance: many; CDR3aa: CASSPGQKINTEAFF
len: 16; v_gene: TRBV11-2; d_gene: .; j_gene: TRBJ1-2; abundance: .; CDR3aa: CSSNVVTAGTNYGYTF
len: 15; v_gene: TRBV7-9; d_gene: TRBD1; j_gene: TRBJ2-2; abundance: .; CDR3aa: CASSLTGTLAAALFF
len: 17; v_gene: TRBV9; d_gene: .; j_gene: TRBJ2-7; abundance: many; CDR3aa: CASSVETHKGREYEQYF
len: 14; v_gene: TRBV20-1; d_gene: .; j_gene: TRBJ2-7; abundance: once; CDR3aa: CSALLSGVSYEQYF
len: 15; v_gene: TRBV13; d_gene: TRBD1; j_gene: TRBJ1-2; abundance: many; CDR3aa: CASVVGTGKDYGYTF
len: 14; v_gene: TRBV2; d_gene: .; j_gene: TRBJ2-3; abundance: .; CDR3aa: CASTEGGNTDTQYF
len: 15; v_gene: TRBV2; d_gene: .; j_gene: TRBJ1-3; abundance: .; CDR3aa: CASSLRQPSGNTIHF
len: 16; v_gene: TRBV12-3/TRBV12-4; d_gene: .; j_gene: TRBJ2-5; abundance: few; CDR3aa: CASSKTGRKDQETQYF
len: 14; v_gene: TRBV10-1; d_gene: .; j_gene: TRBJ1-5; abundance: many; CDR3aa: CASGIGEENQPQHF
len: 15; v_gene: TRBV18; d_gene: TRBD1; j_gene: TRBJ2-7; abundance: .; CDR3aa: CASLTGTGTTYEQYF
len: 14; v_gene: TRBV24-1; d_gene: TRBD1; j_gene: TRBJ1-2; abundance: .; CDR3aa: CATSATGTVYGYTF
len: 16; v_gene: TRBV6-5; d_gene: .; j_gene: TRBJ2-5; abundance: .; CDR3aa: CASSYSRLGARETQYF
len: 13; v_gene: TRBV12-3/TRBV12-4; d_gene: .; j_gene: TRBJ1-2; abundance: many; CDR3aa: CASSYRAGYGYTF
len: 15; v_gene: TRBV16; d_gene: .; j_gene: TRBJ1-5; abundance: .; CDR3aa: CASSQWSGGNQPQHF